This TCR beta chain appears in the sequencing data of a study of blood T cell repertoires in COVID-19. Clones were read by immunoSEQ multiplex PCR, and TCRdb kept only the in-frame ones, dropping some. The sample lists under 250,000 clones, 83% occurring once. This clonotype was obtained from a woman in her 40s with active or convalescent COVID-19. The source material was peripheral blood.

CDR3 DNA sequence: TGTGCTAGCGGCGGCCTTCCGAACTCCTACGAGCAGTACTTC. Its protein is CASGGLPNSYEQYF. This chain uses TRBV12-5 with TRBJ2-7; D is unresolved. The germline V gene has CDR1 LGHNT and CDR2 FRNRAP. V gave up 9 bases and J gave up 0 bases, with 15 bases separating them. The CDR3 is 14 residues long.